This T cell receptor beta chain derives from a study of graft-versus-host responses after intestinal transplantation. Study details: In this cohort, recipients had multivisceral, liver-intestinal, or isolated intestinal transplants. Among the recipients, all got anti-thymocyte globulin induction and then tacrolimus and steroids for approximately 3 years.

Produced via immunoSEQ multiplex PCR; TCRdb's table is partial and in-frame only. This table holds roughly 6,500 clones, around 24% found once. There were 200,000 CFSE-labeled responder cells plated together with 200,000 irradiated, violet-dye-labeled stimulator cells. Study conclusions and caveats: Levels of circulating GvH clones at their peak were associated with early post-transplant HvG declines.

V was trimmed by 5 bases and J by 4 bases, leaving 15 bases between them. Germline values: CDR1 SGHTA, CDR2 FQGTGA. The CDR3 runs to 15 residues. Sample share makes this clone medium-sized. This sequence originates from a human patient who was an organ donor for intestinal transplantation. The input for sequencing was alloreactive CD4+ T cells from a mixed lymphocyte reaction culture, taken before transplantation. As for subset: CFSE-low proliferating T cells sorted from roughly six-day pre-transplant mixed lymphocyte reaction (GvH or HvG direction). V gene TRBV7-3 combines with J gene TRBJ2-1, with D tentatively TRBD2 (5 bases). DNA for the CDR3: TGTGCCAGCAGCACCATGGGGAGCGGATACAATGAGCAGTTCTTC. Amino acids: CASSTMGSGYNEQFF.